This TCR beta chain was recovered during a study of early T cells in non-severe SARS-CoV-2 infection. This clonotype was seen repeatedly, ten times or more. One entry per CDR3 protein, called by TCRdb with MiXCR from the 5' RACE reads. This table has 25,000 to 30,000 distinct CDR3 sequences, roughly 5% appearing once. V was shortened by 2 bases and J by 4 bases, with 14 bases between the two germline ends. This CDR3 is built from 15 residues. Per germline, CDR1 SEHNR and CDR2 FQNEAQ (reference sequence). V is TRBV7-9 and J is TRBJ1-1, with D possibly TRBD1 on 5 matching bases. The sample consisted of whole blood. This receptor was obtained from an adult who was a healthcare worker with PCR-confirmed SARS-CoV-2 infection or an uninfected control (not recorded which). The CDR3 protein is CASSLTASRGTEAFF. CDR3 coding DNA: TGTGCCAGCAGCTTAACCGCATCTAGGGGCACTGAAGCTTTCTTT.